This is a list of T cell receptor beta chains from one sample in a study of T cell responses to AZD1222 COVID-19 vaccine. Profiling relied on immunoSEQ multiplex PCR, and the TCRdb table lists in-frame clones only, not all of them. The sample carries 250,000 to 300,000 clones, 94% recorded once. This sample comprised peripheral blood, obtained 28 days after the second AZD1222 dose. These receptors originate from an adult who received the AZD1222 COVID-19 vaccine. Each CDR3 is given with its conserved first and last residue. Size values are once, few and many counts, or a class for expanded clones, and some rows have none.

TRBV2	TRBJ2-7	-	CASTAGTGRGEQYF
TRBV9	TRBJ2-1	-	CASSPGYPQNEQFF
TRBV6-1	TRBJ1-2	-	CASRPGIYGYTF
TRBV6-2/TRBV6-3	TRBJ2-5	-	CASSSPGTSVPETQYF
TRBV6-6	TRBJ1-1	-	CASSYRGGILEAFF
TRBV24-1	TRBJ1-5	few	CATSVGGGQPQHF
TRBV20-1	TRBJ1-6	once	CSAIENSYNSPLHF
TRBV28	TRBJ2-7	-	CASNPQDRAYEQYF
TRBV5-5	TRBJ2-1	-	CASSMGLALSYNEQFF
TRBV2	TRBJ1-1	-	CASSFDRAEAFF
TRBV3-1/TRBV3-2	TRBJ1-1	-	CASSQDGGRTEAFF
TRBV27	TRBJ2-7	-	CASSSSGGKDSYEQYF
TRBV11-2	TRBJ2-1	-	CASSSGGLAPYNEQFF
TRBV2	TRBJ1-5	-	CASSEWGRNPNQPQHF
TRBV7-2	TRBJ2-1	-	CASSLGTSGNEQFF
TRBV25-1	TRBJ2-1	-	CASSEGGWRGAKQFF
TRBV28	TRBJ1-6	-	CATAYNSPLHF
TRBV4-1	TRBJ1-5	-	CASSQAARANQPQHF
TRBV6-5	TRBJ1-5	once	CASGPGPRVNQPQHF
TRBV1	TRBJ2-7	-	CTSSQEGQLRNEQYF
TRBV7-8	TRBJ2-7	-	CASTEGLAGGWNEQYF
TRBV19	TRBJ2-2	-	CASSGLGGWTGELFF
TRBV6-5	TRBJ1-3	once	CASSSPSGGNTIYF
TRBV7-2	TRBJ1-3	-	CASSLAGTGNTIYF
TRBV5-4	TRBJ2-7	-	CASSLDFSSKQYF
TRBV10-3	TRBJ2-1	-	CAISGTGGNEQFF
TRBV28	TRBJ2-1	once	CASSLSSGSYNEQFF
TRBV30	TRBJ1-5	-	CAWSGGAISSQPQHF